This T cell receptor (beta chain) was sequenced for a study of synovial regulatory T cells in juvenile arthritis. By frequency, this clone is medium-sized. Germline CDR1 and CDR2: SEHNR and FQNEAQ (reference sequence). The CDR3 totals 12 residues. DNA for this receptor is not on file. Using immunoSEQ multiplex PCR, the repertoire was profiled, and TCRdb retains in-frame clones only, with some absent. Its table lists approximately 10,000 clones. Sequenced material: Treg cells from blood. Subset defined: remaining (HLA-DR-negative) circulating blood Treg cells. This chain links TRBV7-9 with TRBJ2-7; checking the TCRdb D call of TRBD1 is not possible without DNA. The sequence was collected from a donor aged 2-30 years with juvenile idiopathic arthritis. The CDR3 sequence: CASSLQTYEQYF.